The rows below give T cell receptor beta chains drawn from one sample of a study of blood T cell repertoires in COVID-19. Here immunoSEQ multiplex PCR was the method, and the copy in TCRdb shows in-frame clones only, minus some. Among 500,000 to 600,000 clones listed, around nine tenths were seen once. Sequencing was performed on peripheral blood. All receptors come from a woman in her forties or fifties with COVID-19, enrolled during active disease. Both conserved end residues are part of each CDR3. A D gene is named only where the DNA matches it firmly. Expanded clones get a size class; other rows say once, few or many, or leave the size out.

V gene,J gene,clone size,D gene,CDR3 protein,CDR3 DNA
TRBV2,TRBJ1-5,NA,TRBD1,CASSGSTGVGNQPQHF,TGTGCCAGCAGTGGATCGACAGGGGTAGGCAATCAGCCCCAGCATTTT
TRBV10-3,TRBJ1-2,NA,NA,CAISDRASGGYTF,TGTGCCATCAGTGATCGTGCCTCAGGGGGCTACACCTTC
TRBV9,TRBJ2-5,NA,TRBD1,CASSTGQGGTQYF,TGTGCCAGCAGCACCGGACAGGGGGGGACCCAGTACTTC
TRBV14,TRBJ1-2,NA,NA,CASSFDSRFYTF,TGTGCCAGCAGCTTCGACAGCCGCTTTTACACCTTC
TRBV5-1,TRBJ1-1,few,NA,CASSFVQGTEAFF,TGCGCCAGCAGCTTCGTACAGGGCACTGAAGCTTTCTTT
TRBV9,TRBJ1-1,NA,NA,CASSVGGGGPEAFF,TGTGCCAGCAGCGTAGGGGGAGGCGGACCTGAAGCTTTCTTT
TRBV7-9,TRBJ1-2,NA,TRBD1,CASSSRGLQGAGYGYTF,TGTGCCAGCAGCTCTAGGGGATTACAGGGGGCAGGGTATGGCTACACCTTC
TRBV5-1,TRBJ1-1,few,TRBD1,CASSLLGTGNTEAFF,TGCGCCAGCAGCTTGTTGGGGACAGGGAACACTGAAGCTTTCTTT
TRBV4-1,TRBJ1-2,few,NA,CASTERGSNYGYTF,TGCGCCAGCACCGAGAGGGGGTCTAACTATGGCTACACCTTC
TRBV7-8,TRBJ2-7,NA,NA,CASSPGGFTSSYEQYF,TGTGCCAGCAGCCCCGGGGGATTTACGAGCTCCTACGAGCAGTACTTC
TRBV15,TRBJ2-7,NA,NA,CATSRTDRPSYEQYF,TGTGCCACCAGCAGGACAGACAGGCCATCCTACGAGCAGTACTTC
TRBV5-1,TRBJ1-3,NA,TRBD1,CASSLELLRGPGNTIYF,TGCGCCAGCAGCTTGGAGTTGCTGAGGGGGCCTGGAAACACCATATATTTT
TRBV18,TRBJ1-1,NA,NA,CASSPRSLEGFGTEAFF,TGTGCCAGCTCACCAAGGTCACTGGAGGGGTTCGGCACTGAAGCTTTCTTT
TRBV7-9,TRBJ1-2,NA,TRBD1,CASSYRDRERDGYTF,TGTGCCAGCAGCTATCGGGACAGGGAACGTGATGGCTACACCTTC
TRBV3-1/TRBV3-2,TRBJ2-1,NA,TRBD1,CASGFTGTGLHEQFF,TGTGCCAGCGGATTCACCGGGACAGGGCTTCATGAGCAGTTCTTC
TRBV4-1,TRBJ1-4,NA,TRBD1,CASSQPGQGVKKLFF,TGCGCCAGCAGCCAGCCAGGACAGGGCGTGAAAAAACTGTTTTTT
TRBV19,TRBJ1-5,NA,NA,CASSRVSNQPQHF,TGTGCCAGTAGCAGGGTTAGCAATCAGCCCCAGCATTTT
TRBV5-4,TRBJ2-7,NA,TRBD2,CASSRPGAGDTYEQYF,TGTGCCAGCAGCCGTCCGGGAGCGGGGGATACCTACGAGCAGTACTTC
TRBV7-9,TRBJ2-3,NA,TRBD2,CASSFPRGAGASSTDTQYF,TGTGCCAGCAGCTTCCCTCGGGGAGCGGGGGCGTCTAGCACAGATACGCAGTATTTT
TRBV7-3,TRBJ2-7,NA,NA,CASRGAGPTINYEQYF,TGTGCCAGCAGGGGCGCGGGCCCGACCATAAACTACGAGCAGTACTTC
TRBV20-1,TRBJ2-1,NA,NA,CSARVAQMQFF,TGCAGTGCTAGGGTGGCACAAATGCAGTTCTTC
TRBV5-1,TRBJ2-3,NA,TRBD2,CASSFALAGASQYF,TGCGCCAGCAGCTTCGCACTAGCGGGGGCCTCGCAGTATTTT
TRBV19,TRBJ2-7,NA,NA,CASSMDLGHFYEQYF,TGTGCCAGTAGTATGGACCTCGGACATTTCTACGAGCAGTACTTC
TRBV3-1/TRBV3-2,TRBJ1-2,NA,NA,CASSPSRQPNYGYTF,TGTGCCAGCAGCCCCTCCCGACAGCCCAACTATGGCTACACCTTC
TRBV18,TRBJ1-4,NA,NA,CASSPQGANEKLFF,TGTGCCAGCTCCCCCCAGGGCGCTAATGAAAAACTGTTTTTT
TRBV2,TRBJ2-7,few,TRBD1,CASSAGTGSEQYF,TGTGCCAGCAGTGCCGGGACAGGGTCCGAGCAGTACTTC
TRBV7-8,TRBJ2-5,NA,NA,CASSLPRIGDSLLGTQYF,TGTGCCAGCAGCTTACCTCGGATCGGGGACTCCCTACTAGGGACCCAGTACTTC
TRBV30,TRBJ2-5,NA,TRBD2,CAWSRGGLQETQYF,TGTGCCTGGAGTCGGGGGGGCCTCCAAGAGACCCAGTACTTC
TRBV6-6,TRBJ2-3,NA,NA,CASSYSRGDTQYF,TGTGCCAGCAGTTACTCTAGAGGGGATACGCAGTATTTT
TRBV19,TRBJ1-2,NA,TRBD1,CASRTPYETGNYGYTF,TGTGCCAGTAGGACCCCGTACGAGACAGGGAACTATGGCTACACCTTC
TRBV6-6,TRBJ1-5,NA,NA,CASSYSTVAGQPQHF,TGTGCCAGCAGTTACTCGACGGTCGCGGGTCAGCCCCAGCATTTT
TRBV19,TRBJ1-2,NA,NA,CASGVGPDYGYTF,TGTGCCAGTGGGGTGGGGCCTGACTATGGCTACACCTTC
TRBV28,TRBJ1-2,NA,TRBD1,CASRSGTGGDYGYTF,TGTGCCAGCAGATCCGGGACAGGGGGCGACTATGGCTACACCTTC
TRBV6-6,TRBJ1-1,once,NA,CASSYAGANTEAFF,TGTGCCAGCAGTTACGCTGGAGCGAACACTGAAGCTTTCTTT
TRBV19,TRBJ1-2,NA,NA,CASSIQGSDYGYTF,TGTGCCAGTAGTATTCAGGGTTCAGACTATGGCTACACCTTC
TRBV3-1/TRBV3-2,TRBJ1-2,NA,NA,CASSQGAYGYTF,TGTGCCAGCAGCCAGGGGGCTTATGGCTACACCTTC
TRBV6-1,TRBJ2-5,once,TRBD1,CASSEDDRGKTQYF,TGTGCCAGCAGTGAAGACGACAGGGGCAAGACCCAGTACTTC
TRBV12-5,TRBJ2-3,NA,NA,CASGLVVLSGTDTQYF,TGTGCTAGTGGTTTGGTAGTCCTATCCGGCACAGATACGCAGTATTTT
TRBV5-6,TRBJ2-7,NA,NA,CASSSYYEQYF,TGTGCCAGCAGCTCCTACTACGAGCAGTACTTC
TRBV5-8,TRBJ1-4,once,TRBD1,CASSFRTGGDREKLFF,TGTGCCAGCAGCTTTCGGACAGGGGGCGATCGAGAAAAACTGTTTTTT
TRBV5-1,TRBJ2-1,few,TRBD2,CASSWYSGGLSYNEQFF,TGCGCCAGCAGCTGGTACAGCGGGGGCCTCTCCTACAATGAGCAGTTCTTC
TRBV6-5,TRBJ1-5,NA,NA,CASSRGRGNQPQHF,TGTGCCAGCAGTAGAGGGAGAGGCAATCAGCCCCAGCATTTT
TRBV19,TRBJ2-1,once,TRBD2,CASSMTSGANNEQFF,TGTGCCAGTAGTATGACTAGCGGGGCTAACAATGAGCAGTTCTTC
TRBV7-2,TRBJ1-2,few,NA,CASSPSAGLYGYTF,TGTGCCAGCAGCCCCTCAGCGGGGCTCTATGGCTACACCTTC
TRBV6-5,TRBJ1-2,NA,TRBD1,CASVNRDRSHGYTF,TGTGCCAGCGTCAACCGGGACAGATCCCATGGCTACACCTTC
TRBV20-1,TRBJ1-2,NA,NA,CSATLDTSYTF,TGCAGTGCTACCCTGGACACCTCCTACACCTTC
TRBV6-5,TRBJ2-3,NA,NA,CASSSGPGGADTQYF,TGTGCCAGCAGTTCCGGACCCGGGGGTGCAGATACGCAGTATTTT
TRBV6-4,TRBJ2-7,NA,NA,CASSIDSSYEQYF,TGTGCCAGCAGTATTGACAGTTCCTACGAGCAGTACTTC
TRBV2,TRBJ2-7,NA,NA,CASGGRASGEQYF,TGTGCCAGCGGCGGACGGGCCTCGGGGGAGCAGTACTTC
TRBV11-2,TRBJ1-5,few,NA,CASSLRAGQPQHF,TGTGCCAGCAGCTTACGGGCAGGGCAGCCCCAGCATTTT
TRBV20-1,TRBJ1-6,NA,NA,CSASGEWGSSYNSPLHF,TGCAGTGCTAGTGGGGAATGGGGCAGCTCCTATAATTCACCCCTCCACTTT
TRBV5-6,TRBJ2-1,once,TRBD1,CASSLGRGQGVGNEQFF,TGTGCCAGCAGCTTGGGTCGGGGACAGGGTGTGGGTAATGAGCAGTTCTTC
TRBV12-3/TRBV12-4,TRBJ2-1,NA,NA,CASTGRGADEQFF,TGTGCCAGCACAGGCAGGGGGGCAGATGAGCAGTTCTTC